What follows describes a single T cell receptor beta chain. Its antigen remains unknown. These data belong to a study of T-cell reconstitution after alpha-beta-depleted transplantation in children. Unique molecular identifiers were incorporated when the TCRbeta library was constructed. TCRdb analysed the PCR reads with MiXCR anew, one entry per CDR3 protein. The sample gives fewer than 550,000 distinct CDR3 sequences, roughly 11% of which show up once; less than 15% is in the top ten. This CDR3 has 13 amino acids. The V gene lost 2 bases and the J gene lost 3 bases, with 8 bases spanning the gap. Germline CDR1 reads MNHEY; CDR2 reads SVGEGT. Study conclusions and caveats: From newly produced T cells came most of the T-cell counts and diversity one year after transplant. It was surviving recipient T cells and thymic progenitors that gave some patients high TCRbeta diversity at day 60. The study reportedly traced alpha-beta T cells about two months after transplant to several hundred expanded graft clones.

The receptor was derived from a female patient aged 2 to 10 who had a stem cell transplant for aplastic anemia, so the T cells may come from the graft donor. Specimen: PBMCs, mostly from graft donor cells, collected 180 days after TCRalphabeta/CD19-depleted stem cell transplant. The chain links TRBV6-2 or TRBV6-3 to TRBJ2-7; D remains unclear. The CDR3 region has the DNA TGTGCCAGCAGTTACAGTCACGGCTACGAGCAGTACTTC. Translating it yields CASSYSHGYEQYF.